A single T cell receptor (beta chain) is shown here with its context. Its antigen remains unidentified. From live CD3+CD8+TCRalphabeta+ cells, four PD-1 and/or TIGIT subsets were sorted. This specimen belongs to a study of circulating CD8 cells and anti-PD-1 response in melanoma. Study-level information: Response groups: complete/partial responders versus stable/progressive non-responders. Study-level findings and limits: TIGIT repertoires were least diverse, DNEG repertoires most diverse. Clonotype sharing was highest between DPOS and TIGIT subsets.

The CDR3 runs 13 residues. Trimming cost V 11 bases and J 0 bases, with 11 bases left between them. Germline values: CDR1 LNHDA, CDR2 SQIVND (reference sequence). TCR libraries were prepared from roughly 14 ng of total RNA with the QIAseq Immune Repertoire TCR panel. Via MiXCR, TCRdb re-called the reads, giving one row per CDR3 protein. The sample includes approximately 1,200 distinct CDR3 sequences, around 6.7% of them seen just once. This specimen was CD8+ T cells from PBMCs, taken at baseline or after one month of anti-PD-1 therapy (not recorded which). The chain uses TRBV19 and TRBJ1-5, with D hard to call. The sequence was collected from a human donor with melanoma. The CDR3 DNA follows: TGTGCCTGGGAGCCGTATAGCAATCAGCCCCAGCATTTT. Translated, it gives CAWEPYSNQPQHF.